The clone carrying this T cell receptor (beta chain) was seen many times. Its antigen is undetermined. Germline-derived CDR1 and CDR2 are DFQATT and SNEGSKA (reference sequence). This CDR3 spans 12 amino acids. V was cut by 5 bases and J by 2 bases, with 10 bases left in between. The authors made TCR cDNA by 5'RACE template switching, adding a universal primer site and UMIs. TCRdb analysed the 5' RACE reads with MiXCR anew, one entry per CDR3 protein. The data contain about 260,000 distinct CDR3 sequences, about 3.7% of them singletons. The sample originates from a study of T cells after yellow fever vaccination. Whole-study results and caveats: Subsequent to the booster, the majority of primary-vaccination clones reappeared (under 98% CD4, 88% CD8).

Material: PBMCs, obtained 15 days after the yellow fever booster vaccination. The receptor's source is a man between 18 and 29 years old who received the YFV17D yellow fever vaccine. The chain recombines TRBV20-1 with TRBJ2-7, with TRBD2 as a possible D gene (6 bases). This CDR3 is CSAGTGAYEQYF. The CDR3 DNA follows: TGCAGTGCTGGTACGGGGGCCTACGAGCAGTACTTC.